The present T cell receptor beta chain was sequenced within a study of cytomegalovirus exposure and HLA in healthy donors. For this clone: The antigen is unknown.

Trimming removed 2 bases from V and 0 bases from J, with 16 bases in between. The germline V gene encodes CDR1 SGHTA and CDR2 FQGNSA. This CDR3 has 17 residues. Study-wide results and caveats: The study listed 150 to 200 cytomegalovirus-associated TCR beta chains. TCR sequences were mostly rare, though some public TCRs occurred in many donors. Clonal expansion, a later analysis showed, was greater in HLA-associated TCR beta chains than in equally common others.

Healthy donors of bone marrow made up the group. The study ran its PCR with 60 Vbeta and 13 Jbeta primers. Measured with immunoSEQ multiplex PCR; TCRdb has only the in-frame clones, and not every one. The data contain 180,000 or so clones, 80% of them singletons. The sequence came from a girl aged 10-17 years in good health and CMV-seropositive. The sequencing sample was made of PBMCs. J is TRBJ1-2 and V is TRBV7-2; the D is unclear. The CDR3 sequence: CASSLNSRARANYGYTF. The CDR3 coding sequence is TGTGCCAGCAGCTTAAACTCGCGAGCGAGGGCTAACTATGGCTACACCTTC.